This T cell receptor (beta chain) was observed in a study of blood T cells in healthy people across ages (dated by TCRdb to the mid-2010s). Some background on the complete study: In model experiments, template switching captured about one uniquely barcoded TCR beta cDNA molecule for every two T cells. The donors were split into four age groups: young (average 16 years), middle-aged (around 40), aged (62) and long-lived (over 75). The study analyzed two additional independent replicas of 1 million unique cDNA reads from the same blood draw for two donors, one aged 18 to 29 and one aged 80 or older. To track age-related changes in TCR beta repertoire diversity, the study relied on deep sequencing normalized with unique cDNA molecular identifiers.

Reading the germline V gene (reference sequence) gives CDR1 SEHNR and CDR2 FQNEAQ. Trimming at the junction amounts to 5 bases on V and 3 bases on J, and the germline ends lie 17 bases apart. The CDR3 runs 15 amino acids, cysteine and phenylalanine included. Only the CDR3 portion is preserved as DNA: 45 bases, with reading frame beginning at the first base. Points the paper makes about the study in general: Observed TCR beta diversity per million T cells fell roughly linearly with age, and a significant reduction was already apparent by age about 38. The percentage of naive T cells measured by flow cytometry correlated strongly with observed TCR beta diversity. Total diversity estimates from one million sequenced T cells were considered lower bounds and underestimates. Compared with the aged group, the long-lived group had more naive CD4+ T cells, fewer expanded clones and increased TCR diversity, a pattern suggesting age selection. Donor CMV infection status was unknown, potentially confounding age-related changes in expanded clonotypes. Because profiling used bulk unsorted PBMCs, naive and antigen-experienced compartments could not be compared conclusively.

Systemically healthy Caucasian individuals from Russia, 35 to 40 in total and aged about 6 to 95 years, were included as donors. Roughly 11 milliliters of peripheral blood were drawn from each donor into EDTA-treated Vacutainer tubes. Ficoll-Paque density-gradient centrifugation was used to isolate PBMCs, with at least 6.5 million per sample. Trizol reagent was used to extract total RNA from PBMCs, with at least 5.5 micrograms per sample. Naive CD45RAhigh/CD27high T cell percentages were measured by flow cytometry on a PBMC aliquot from every donor. The library was produced with 5' RACE. Instrument used: Illumina HiSeq 2500. The second PCR ran for about 7 to 11 cycles and used a J-beta primer mix along with a sample-barcoded 5' primer. Each TCR beta cDNA molecule received a unique molecular identifier from a template-switch 5' adaptor carrying 12 random nucleotides. At least 2.5 million CDR3-containing paired-end reads were obtained from each sample. All of the RNA was converted into first-strand cDNA using the Mint cDNA synthesis kit, with a TRBC-specific oligonucleotide serving as the primer. Following uracil-DNA glycosylase treatment, all cDNA underwent a first 18-cycle PCR with the universal primers M1SS and BC2_uni_R. Turning to the authors' computational methods: For normalization, 1 million high-quality reads were randomly selected from each sample, with every read carrying a distinct molecular identifier. Instead of being binned into consensus sequences, reads with shared molecular identifiers were discarded. MiTCR, set to a Q25 quality threshold and the strictest error-elimination algorithm, was used for CDR3 identification, clonotype clustering and error correction. A nonparametric unseen species model with Euler transformation was used to estimate a lower bound on total TCR beta diversity. TCRdb reran the public reads through fastp at Q25 and MiXCR, keeping productive beta chains. A single entry per CDR3 protein holds the most common genes and DNA from its merged rows. Here the V and J calls rest on TCRdb's processing, not on the authors' analysis. The sample includes approximately 490,000 distinct CDR3 sequences, with approximately 25% observed a single time. The top ten constitute 7.5% to 9% of the sample.

This clonotype was counted a few times. Its recognized antigen is unknown. Base qualities are not provided; no much larger clone lies one nucleotide away. These data are also associated with another study on T cells of mothers and their children. Taken from the second paper: Nine systemically healthy Caucasian individuals served as donors, namely three mothers together with their six children. cDNA synthesis used all of the extracted RNA, with roughly 1.5 ug of RNA in each 15 ul reaction. In the second PCR, sample barcodes and 2-4 random nucleotides were introduced via the M1S primer. Each mother yielded over 9 million TCR beta CDR3 reads and each child 2.5 million to 3 million reads. Thymic selection shapes the output of TCR recombination in a similar way in related and unrelated pairs, and inherited differences have a minor effect. Normalized repertoire overlap was always slightly but never significantly higher in related than unrelated mother-child pairs. No persistent microchimeric T cell clones were detected, at a sensitivity of approximately 100 clones per million clonotypes. Deep NGS was used in the study to compare the TCR beta repertoires of mothers and children and to look for features that separate related mother-child pairs from unrelated individuals. The mean age was roughly 44 +/- 4 years for the mothers and approximately 11 +/- 4 years for the children. Libraries were sequenced on Illumina HiSeq 2000 with 100+100 nt paired-end reads after adapter ligation with NEBNext reagents. To prevent cross-contamination, the mother and child libraries were prepared a month apart and were sequenced in separate runs. For each donor, somewhere between about 450,000 and 2,100,000 distinct TCR beta clonotypes were identified. Naive TCR beta clonotypes were estimated from low-frequency clonotypes matched to each donor's FACS-determined naive share, without sorting.

Material: blood. The V and J genes are TRBV7-9 and TRBJ2-7; TRBD1 might be the D gene, on 6 matching bases. The receptor was isolated from a boy between 5 and 17 years old in good health. The CDR3 is CASSTRGGSNYEQYF. The DNA sequence is as follows: TGTGCCAGCAGCACCCGAGGGGGATCGAACTACGAGCAGTACTTC. When the CDR3 is completed using the reference TRBV7-9 and TRBJ2-7 genes on either side, the full variable domain is DTGVSQNPRHKITKRGQNVTFRCDPISEHNRLYWYRQTLGQGPEFLTYFQNEAQLEKSRLLSDRFSAERPKGSFSTLEIQRTEQGDSAMYLCASSTRGGSNYEQYFGPGTRLTVT.